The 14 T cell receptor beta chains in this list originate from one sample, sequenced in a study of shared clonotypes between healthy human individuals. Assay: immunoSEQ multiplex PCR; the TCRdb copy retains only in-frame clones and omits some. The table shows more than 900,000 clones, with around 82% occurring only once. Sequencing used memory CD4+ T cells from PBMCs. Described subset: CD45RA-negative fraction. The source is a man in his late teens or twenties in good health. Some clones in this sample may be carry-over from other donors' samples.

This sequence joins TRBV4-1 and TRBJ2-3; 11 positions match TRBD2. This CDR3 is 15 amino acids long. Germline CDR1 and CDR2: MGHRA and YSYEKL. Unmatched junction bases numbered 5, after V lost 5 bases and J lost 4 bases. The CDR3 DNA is TGCGCCAGCAGCAGGACTAGCGGGTATGCAGATACGCAGTATTTT. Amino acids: CASSRTSGYADTQYF.

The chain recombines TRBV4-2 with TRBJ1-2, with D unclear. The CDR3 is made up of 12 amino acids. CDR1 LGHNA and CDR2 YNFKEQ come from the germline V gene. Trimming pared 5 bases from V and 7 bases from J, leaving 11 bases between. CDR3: CASSFLNGGYTF. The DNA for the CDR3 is TGTGCCAGCAGCTTCCTCAATGGTGGCTACACCTTC.

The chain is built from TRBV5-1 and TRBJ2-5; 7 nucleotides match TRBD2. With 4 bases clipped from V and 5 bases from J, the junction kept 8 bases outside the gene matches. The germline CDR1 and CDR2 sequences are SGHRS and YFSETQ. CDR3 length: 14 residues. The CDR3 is CASSPRDGGETQYF. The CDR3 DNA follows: TGCGCCAGCAGCCCACGGGACGGGGGGGAGACCCAGTACTTC.

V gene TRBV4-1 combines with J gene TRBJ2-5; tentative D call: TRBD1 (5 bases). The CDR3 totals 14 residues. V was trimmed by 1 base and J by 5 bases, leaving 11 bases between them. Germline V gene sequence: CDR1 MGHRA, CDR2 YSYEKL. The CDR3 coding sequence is TGCGCCAGCAGCCAAGGGGCAGGGTGGGAGACCCAGTACTTC. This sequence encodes CASSQGAGWETQYF.

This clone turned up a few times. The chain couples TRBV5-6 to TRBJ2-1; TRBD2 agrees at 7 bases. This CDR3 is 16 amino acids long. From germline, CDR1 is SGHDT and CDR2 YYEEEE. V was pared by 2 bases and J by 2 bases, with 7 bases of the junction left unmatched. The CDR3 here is CASSFGGTVPYNEQFF. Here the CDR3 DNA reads TGTGCCAGCAGCTTCGGGGGGACCGTTCCCTACAATGAGCAGTTCTTC.

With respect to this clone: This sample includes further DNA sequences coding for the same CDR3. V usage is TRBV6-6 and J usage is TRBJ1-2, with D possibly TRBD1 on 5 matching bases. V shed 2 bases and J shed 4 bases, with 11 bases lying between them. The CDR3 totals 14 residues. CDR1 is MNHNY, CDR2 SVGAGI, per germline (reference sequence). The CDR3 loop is CASSYGQGRYGYTF. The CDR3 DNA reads TGTGCCAGCAGTTACGGCCAGGGACGCTATGGCTACACCTTC.

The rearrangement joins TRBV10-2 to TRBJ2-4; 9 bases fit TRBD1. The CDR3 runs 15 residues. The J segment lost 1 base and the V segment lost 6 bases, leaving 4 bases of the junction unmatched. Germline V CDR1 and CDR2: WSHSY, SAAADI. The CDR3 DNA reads TGCGCCAGCAGGGAACAGGGGGCGGCCAAAAACATTCAGTACTTC. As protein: CASREQGAAKNIQYF.

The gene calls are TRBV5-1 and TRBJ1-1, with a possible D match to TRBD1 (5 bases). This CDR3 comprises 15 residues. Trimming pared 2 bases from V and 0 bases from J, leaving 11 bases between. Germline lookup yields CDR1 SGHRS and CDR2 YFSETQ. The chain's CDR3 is CASSFLGVMNTEAFF. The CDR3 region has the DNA TGCGCCAGCAGCTTCCTAGGGGTGATGAACACTGAAGCTTTCTTT.

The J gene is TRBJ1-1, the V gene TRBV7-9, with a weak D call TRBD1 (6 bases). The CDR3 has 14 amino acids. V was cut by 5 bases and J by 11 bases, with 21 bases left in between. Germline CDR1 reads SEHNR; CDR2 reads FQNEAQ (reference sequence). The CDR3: CASSPRQAIGEAFF. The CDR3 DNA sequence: TGTGCCAGCAGCCCCCGACAGGCCATAGGAGAGGCTTTCTTT.

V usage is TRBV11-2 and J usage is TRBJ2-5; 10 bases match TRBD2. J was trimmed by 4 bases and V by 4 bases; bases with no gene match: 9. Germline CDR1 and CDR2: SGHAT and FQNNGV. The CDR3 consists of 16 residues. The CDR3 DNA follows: TGTGCCAGCAGCTCTCGAATTCTAGCGGGAGTAGAGACCCAGTACTTC. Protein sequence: CASSSRILAGVETQYF.

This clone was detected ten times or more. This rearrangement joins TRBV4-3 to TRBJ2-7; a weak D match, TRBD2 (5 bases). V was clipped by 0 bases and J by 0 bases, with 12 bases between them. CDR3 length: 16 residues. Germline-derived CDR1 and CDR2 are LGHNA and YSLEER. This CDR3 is CASSQDIRRASYEQYF. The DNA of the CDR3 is TGCGCCAGCAGCCAAGATATTCGGCGGGCCTCCTACGAGCAGTACTTC.

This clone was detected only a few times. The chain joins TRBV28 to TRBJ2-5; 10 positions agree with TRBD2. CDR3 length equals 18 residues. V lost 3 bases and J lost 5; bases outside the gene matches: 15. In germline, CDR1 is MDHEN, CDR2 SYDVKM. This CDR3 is CASSFRLAGDGDGETQYF. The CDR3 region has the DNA TGTGCCAGCAGTTTTAGGCTAGCGGGAGACGGGGATGGGGAGACCCAGTACTTC. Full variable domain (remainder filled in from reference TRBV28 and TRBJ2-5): DVKVTQSSRYLVKRTGEKVFLECVQDMDHENMFWYRQDPGLGLRLIYFSYDVKMKEKGDIPEGYSVSREKKERFSLILESASTNQTSMYLCASSFRLAGDGDGETQYFGPGTRLLVL.

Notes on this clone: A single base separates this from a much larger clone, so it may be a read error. The CDR3 coding sequence is TGTGCCAGCAGCCGCGGGACCGGGGAGCTGTTTTTT. It codes for CASSRGTGELFF. The chain links TRBV7-3 to TRBJ2-2; D is possibly TRBD2 (5 bases). V was cut by 5 bases and J by 5 bases, with 6 bases left in between. CDR1 is SGHTA and CDR2 is FQGTGA in the germline V gene. The CDR3 loop spans 12 amino acids.

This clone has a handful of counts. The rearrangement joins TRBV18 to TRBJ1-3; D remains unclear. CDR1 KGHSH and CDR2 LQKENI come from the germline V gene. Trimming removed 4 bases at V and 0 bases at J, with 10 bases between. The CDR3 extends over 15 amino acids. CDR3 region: CASSLQLGSGNTIYF. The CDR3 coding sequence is TGTGCCAGCTCACTACAGTTAGGCTCTGGAAACACCATATATTTT.